Listed here are 4 T cell receptor beta chains from one sample, sequenced in a study of T cells expressing NK-cell markers. TCRdb reanalyzed the 5' RACE reads and collapses them to one entry per CDR3 protein, without DNA. This sample's table has 500,000 to 700,000 distinct CDR3 sequences. Sequenced input: blood T cells: a sorted CD56 or NKG2C T cell subset, CD4+ or CD8+ T cells, or bulk PBMC T cells (not recorded which). The receptors here all came from a man aged 18 to 29 in good health.

The chain employs TRBV5-1 and TRBJ2-1; absent DNA, TCRdb's TRBD1 call cannot be checked. This CDR3 spans 15 amino acids. CDR1 and CDR2 (germline): SGHRS, YFSETQ. Here the CDR3 reads CASSSTGAMGNEQFF.

The V and J genes are TRBV7-4 and TRBJ2-4; TCRdb outputs TRBD1, but without DNA this stays unchecked. This CDR3 region has 17 residues. Germline assignment: CDR1 SGHVT and CDR2 SQSDAQ. This CDR3 reads CASSPFEGALAKNIQYF.

V and J are TRBV20-1 and TRBJ2-7; TCRdb selects TRBD2, and the lack of DNA leaves this call unchecked. The CDR3 spans 14 residues. The V gene's germline CDR1 is DFQATT and CDR2 SNEGSKA (reference sequence). The CDR3 region is CSARDFGPFYEQYF.

CDR3: CASSSSGLLGEKLFF. This chain connects TRBV12-3 or TRBV12-4 to TRBJ1-4; TCRdb calls TRBD1, which cannot be checked without DNA. The CDR3 is made up of 15 amino acids.